These 6 T cell receptor beta chains share one sample of origin, sequenced in a study of cytomegalovirus exposure and HLA in healthy donors (dated by TCRdb to 2017 to 2019). Library method: the immunoSEQ multiplex PCR assay. TCRdb limited this immuneACCESS table to in-frame rearrangements with V and J called. A share of clones is missing; checked studies link under half to unresolved V genes, and the rest is unexplained. The sample table lists approximately 300,000 clones, 80% to 90% of them with a count of one. The ten most abundant clones make up over 0.8% of the sample. Sequenced input: PBMCs. Source of these receptors: a woman younger than 35 in good health and CMV-seronegative.

The chain carries TRBV7-9 and TRBJ2-3; 7 bases line up with TRBD2. The germline gives CDR1 SEHNR, CDR2 FQNEAQ (reference sequence). The CDR3 spans 17 residues. The trim removed 5 bases at V and 2 bases at J, leaving 13 bases unmatched. The CDR3 nucleotides are TGTGCCAGCAGCCCAGGGTCCCCTAGCGGAAACACAGATACGCAGTATTTT. As protein: CASSPGSPSGNTDTQYF.

The rearrangement links TRBV4-1 to TRBJ2-7; D call uncertain. This CDR3 is 12 amino acids long. Germline V gene data show CDR1 as MGHRA and CDR2 as YSYEKL. Trimming stripped 4 bases from V and 6 bases from J, with 10 bases between. CDR3 residues: CASSLERSEQYF. The CDR3 DNA sequence: TGCGCCAGCAGCCTCGAACGGTCCGAGCAGTACTTC.

This chain joins TRBV29-1 and TRBJ1-1; TRBD1 matches at 7 bases. Germline loops: CDR1 SQVTM, CDR2 ANQGSEA. CDR3 size: 13 residues. V shed 4 bases, J shed 9 bases, and the junction held 11 bases outside the gene matches. CDR3 protein: CSVGGGGGQKAFF. CDR3 DNA: TGCAGCGTTGGAGGGGGTGGGGGACAGAAAGCTTTCTTT.

V gene TRBV7-8 combines with J gene TRBJ2-3; TRBD2 agrees at 9 bases. The V gene end was trimmed by 1 base and the J gene end by 4 bases; junction bases not matched to a gene: 3. From germline, CDR1 is SGHVS and CDR2 FQNEAQ. The CDR3 spans 15 residues. The CDR3 region has the DNA TGTGCCAGCAGCTTAGTGGGCGGGAGGGCAGATACGCAGTATTTT. Its translation: CASSLVGGRADTQYF. Complete variable domain (other parts from reference TRBV7-8 and TRBJ2-3): GAGVSQSPRYKVAKRGQDVALRCDPISGHVSLFWYQQALGQGPEFLTYFQNEAQLDKSGLPSDRFFAERPEGSVSTLKIQRTQQEDSAVYLCASSLVGGRADTQYFGPGTRLTVL.

This clone was seen just once. The rearrangement links TRBV7-2 to TRBJ2-7, with TRBD2 identical over 12 bases. The CDR3 spans 14 residues. The germline V gene has CDR1 SGHTA and CDR2 FQGNSA. The V gene end was trimmed by 7 bases and the J gene end by 2 bases; junction bases not matched to a gene: 3. The CDR3 protein is CASTLAGGPYEQYF. In nucleotides, the CDR3 is TGTGCCAGCACCCTAGCGGGAGGGCCCTACGAGCAGTACTTC.

Only a few counts were recorded for this clone. The chain employs TRBV7-9 and TRBJ2-7, with D possibly being TRBD2 (5 bases). V lost 5 bases, J lost 2 bases, and 10 bases lay in between. The length of the CDR3 is 13 residues. Germline V lookup: CDR1 SEHNR, CDR2 FQNEAQ (reference sequence). CDR3 DNA: TGTGCCAGCAGCCGAACAGCGGCCTACGAGCAGTACTTC. Protein sequence: CASSRTAAYEQYF.